One and the same sample provided the 3 T cell receptor beta chains below, sequenced in a study of T cell repertoires in cytomegalovirus infection (dated by TCRdb to between 2018 and 2021). The treatment or condition tag for this specimen amounts to: in vitro stimulation with specific CMV peptide epitopes to enrich CMV-specific T cells. The antigens of these receptors remain unknown. The data were produced on an Illumina HiSeq 1500. The raw public reads went through TCRdb reprocessing: fastp at Q25, MiXCR clone calling, in-frame beta chains kept. Merged by CDR3 protein, the rows form single entries marked with the most common genes and DNA. This sample holds about 110,000 distinct CDR3 sequences; roughly 30% were observed only once. Together, the top ten hold roughly 81% of the sample. This material consisted of CD8+ T cells from cultured PBMCs, taken from culture after CMV antigen stimulation. The receptors were gathered from a human donor in good health (CMV status not recorded). Some clones in this sample may be carry-over from other donors' samples.

This clonotype was detected only a few times. This chain joins TRBV2 and TRBJ2-7, with 7 bases fitting TRBD2. Germline V gene data show CDR1 as SNHLY and CDR2 as FYNNEI. V shed 7 bases and J 0 bases; nucleotides not matched to a gene: 6. This CDR3 has 14 residues. In DNA form, the CDR3 reads TGTGCCAGCATTCCCGGGACTAACTCCTACGAGCAGTACTTC. Residues: CASIPGTNSYEQYF.

This clonotype was recorded a few times. The chain combines TRBV19 with TRBJ1-1; D is uncertain. V was trimmed by 3 bases and J by 4 bases, leaving 9 bases between them. Germline V gives CDR1 LNHDA, CDR2 SQIVND (reference sequence). The CDR3 is made up of 13 amino acids. The CDR3 DNA is TGTGCCAGTAGTATGGGGAGCGGCACTGAAGCTTTCTTT. Translating gives CASSMGSGTEAFF.

This chain links TRBV11-2 with TRBJ2-3; D is unclear. The germline CDR1 and CDR2 sequences are SGHAT and FQNNGV. The CDR3 is 13 amino acids. V gave up 4 bases and J gave up 10 bases, with 15 bases separating them. The CDR3 reads CASSSGQSLPQYF. For the CDR3, the DNA is TGTGCCAGCAGCTCTGGTCAGAGTTTGCCGCAGTATTTT.